This TCR beta chain was recovered during a study of cytomegalovirus exposure and HLA in healthy donors. Study-wide background: From roughly 180 million T cells, an earlier analysis saw roughly 110 million unique TCR beta sequences. Within the Caucasian-associated ancestry cluster were 65% to 85% of the 350 to 400 genotyped donors. Study observations and caveats: Across HLA loci, a later analysis found differing TCR association rates, with DRB1 most and HLA-C fewest.

Primers included in the PCR were 60 Vbeta and 13 Jbeta primers. Some clones are missing from TCRdb's copy, which holds only in-frame ones; the method was immunoSEQ multiplex PCR. The sample is made up of 200,000 to 250,000 clones, and the top ten hold roughly 0.98% of it. As for this clone: What it recognizes is unknown.

Trimming at V came to 7 bases and at J to 0 bases, leaving 5 bases not matched to a gene. This CDR3 has 15 residues. CDR1 SGHRS and CDR2 YFSETQ come from the germline V gene. Material: PBMCs. This TCR derives from a woman in her 30s in good health and CMV-seropositive. This rearrangement joins TRBV5-1 to TRBJ2-2; 8 bases line up with TRBD1. CDR3 loop: CASRDRPANTGELFF. In DNA form, the CDR3 reads TGCGCCAGCCGGGACAGGCCGGCGAACACCGGGGAGCTGTTTTTT.